The 24 T cell receptor beta chains below come from one sample, sequenced in a study of cytomegalovirus exposure and HLA in healthy donors. Using immunoSEQ multiplex PCR, the repertoire was profiled, and TCRdb retains in-frame clones only, with some absent. The table records about 260,000 clones, 80% to 95% of them present only once. Material for sequencing was PBMCs. The receptor source for this set is a woman aged 30 to 39 in good health and CMV-seronegative.

The rearrangement uses TRBV6-5 and TRBJ2-2; D may correspond to TRBD1 or TRBD2 (6 bases each). The germline CDR1 and CDR2 sequences are MNHEY and SVGAGI. CDR3 size: 15 residues. The V gene lost 6 bases and the J gene lost 4 bases, with 15 bases spanning the gap. CDR3 sequence (DNA): TGTGCCAGCAGAATCGGGGGCGACGGCACCGGGGAGCTGTTTTTT. Translated: CASRIGGDGTGELFF.

The chain has TRBV15 and TRBJ1-2, with D perhaps TRBD1 (5 bases). The V gene lost 5 bases and the J gene lost 2 bases, with 21 bases spanning the gap. This CDR3 contains 17 residues. CDR1 and CDR2 from the germline V gene are LNHNV and YYDKDF (reference sequence). This CDR3 reads CATSFKDSAYLNYGYTF. CDR3 nucleotides: TGTGCCACCAGCTTCAAAGACAGTGCCTACCTGAACTATGGCTACACCTTC.

Written as DNA, the CDR3 is TGTGCCAGCAGGATACTAGCGGGAGCGGGCAATGAGCAGTTCTTC. Encoded protein: CASRILAGAGNEQFF. The genes are TRBV28 and TRBJ2-1; 11 nucleotides agree with TRBD2. The V gene end was trimmed by 6 bases and the J gene end by 6 bases; junction bases not matched to a gene: 7. Looked up from germline, CDR1 is MDHEN and CDR2 is SYDVKM. The CDR3 runs to 15 residues.

The chain links TRBV6-1 to TRBJ2-7, with D perhaps assigned TRBD1 or TRBD2 (5 bases each). Germline V gene data show CDR1 as MNHNS and CDR2 as SASEGT. V lost 6 bases, J lost 3 bases, and 9 bases lay in between. The CDR3 covers 12 residues. The CDR3 DNA reads TGTGCCAGCAGCGGGGACCTCTACGAGCAGTACTTC. Amino acids: CASSGDLYEQYF.

CDR3 DNA sequence: TGCGCCAGCAGCGCCCGGACTAGCGGGAATAAGAATGAGCAGTTCTTC. Protein product: CASSARTSGNKNEQFF. This rearrangement joins TRBV4-3 to TRBJ2-1, with TRBD2 matching over 12 bases. Germline CDR1 and CDR2: LGHNA and YSLEER. V lost 5 bases and J lost 7; bases outside the gene matches: 9. The CDR3 length is 16 residues.

In its sample, this clone was seen once. The CDR3 reads CSATPGTEQYF. The CDR3 region has the DNA TGCAGTGCCACCCCAGGGACCGAGCAGTACTTC. V is TRBV20-1 and J is TRBJ2-7; D is possibly TRBD1 or TRBD2 (5 bases each). The germline V gene has CDR1 DFQATT and CDR2 SNEGSKA (reference sequence). The V end lost 6 bases, the J end lost 6 bases, and 12 bases lay between the germline ends. The CDR3 is made up of 11 amino acids.

V and J are TRBV18 and TRBJ1-5, with D uncertain. CDR1 and CDR2 from the germline V gene are KGHSH and LQKENI. Deletions cut 3 bases from V and 5 bases from J, with 14 bases between. The CDR3 sequence is 15 residues long. The DNA of the CDR3 is TGTGCCAGCTCACCTCAGTATGGGTGGGATCAGCCCCAGCATTTT. This sequence encodes CASSPQYGWDQPQHF.

J is TRBJ1-4 and V is TRBV28; 11 nucleotides line up with TRBD1. J lost 4 bases, V lost 5 bases, and 12 bases had no gene match. There are 18 residues in the CDR3. Germline lookup yields CDR1 MDHEN and CDR2 SYDVKM. The CDR3: CASSHQEDRGLVNEKLFF. The CDR3 nucleotides are TGTGCCAGCAGTCACCAGGAGGACAGGGGGCTGGTTAATGAAAAACTGTTTTTT.

V gene TRBV28 combines with J gene TRBJ2-7; TRBD2 is a possible D gene (5 bases). The CDR3 loop spans 15 amino acids. V was pared by 3 bases and J by 1 base, with 13 bases between. Germline values: CDR1 MDHEN, CDR2 SYDVKM. CDR3 residues: CASSFRGTLSYEQYF. Written as DNA, the CDR3 is TGTGCCAGCAGTTTTCGGGGAACCCTTTCCTACGAGCAGTACTTC.

The chain recombines TRBV19 with TRBJ2-1; 10 bases are shared with TRBD2. Trimming took 3 bases from V and 8 from J; bases not matched to a gene: 13. From germline, CDR1 is LNHDA and CDR2 SQIVND (reference sequence). CDR3 length: 17 residues. DNA of the CDR3: TGTGCCAGTAGTATCACCGCCCGGCTAGCGGGAGTCGATGAGCAGTTCTTC. This encodes CASSITARLAGVDEQFF.

The V gene is TRBV5-6, the J gene TRBJ2-2; TRBD2 matches 11 bases. Germline V gene data show CDR1 as SGHDT and CDR2 as YYEEEE. With 4 bases clipped from V and 6 bases from J, the junction kept 8 bases outside the gene matches. The CDR3 totals 16 residues. CDR3 residues: CASSLIAGGPAGELFF. The DNA for the CDR3 is TGTGCCAGCAGCCTAATAGCGGGAGGGCCAGCCGGGGAGCTGTTTTTT.

This rearrangement joins TRBV9 to TRBJ2-3, with unresolved D. This CDR3 comprises 12 residues. CDR1 and CDR2 (germline): SGDLS, YYNGEE. V lost 5 bases to trimming and J lost 2 bases, with 6 bases between them. CDR3 protein: CASRSTTDTQYF. CDR3 bases: TGTGCCAGCAGGTCCACCACAGATACGCAGTATTTT. Looking up the rest from reference TRBV9 and TRBJ2-3 gives the full variable domain: DSGVTQTPKHLITATGQRVTLRCSPRSGDLSVYWYQQSLDQGLQFLIQYYNGEERAKGNILERFSAQQFPDLHSELNLSSLELGDSALYFCASRSTTDTQYFGPGTRLTVL.

The chain couples TRBV9 to TRBJ2-1; D possibly corresponds to TRBD2 (9 bases). V lost 3 bases and J 4 bases, leaving 35 bases between the germline ends. The CDR3 has 22 residues. The germline V gene encodes CDR1 SGDLS and CDR2 YYNGEE. This CDR3 is CASSAVSGQGGGSGRGYNEQFF. DNA of the CDR3: TGTGCCAGCAGCGCGGTTTCCGGACAGGGCGGCGGTAGCGGGAGAGGTTACAATGAGCAGTTCTTC.

The gene calls are TRBV4-3 and TRBJ2-5, with 11 bases lining up with TRBD2. Trimming removed 0 bases from V and 3 bases from J; junction bases left unmatched: 6. This CDR3 contains 17 residues. Germline CDR1 and CDR2: LGHNA and YSLEER. CDR3 protein: CASSQDITSGREETQYF. The CDR3 region has the DNA TGCGCCAGCAGCCAAGATATCACTAGCGGGAGAGAAGAGACCCAGTACTTC.

CDR3 in DNA: TGCGCCAGCAGTGCACTAACTAGCGGGAGCTCCGAGCAGTACTTC. Its protein product is CASSALTSGSSEQYF. The chain couples TRBV5-1 to TRBJ2-7, with TRBD2 identical over 11 bases. Trimming removed 5 bases from V and 6 bases from J; junction bases left unmatched: 10. Germline loops: CDR1 SGHRS, CDR2 YFSETQ. The CDR3 runs 15 residues.

This sequence joins TRBV7-3 and TRBJ2-3, with 9 positions matching TRBD1. This CDR3 comprises 14 residues. V dropped 6 bases and J dropped 0; count of bases not matched to a gene: 1. Germline V CDR1 and CDR2: SGHTA, FQGTGA. CDR3 amino acids: CASRGQGSTDTQYF. CDR3 sequence (DNA): TGTGCCAGCAGAGGACAGGGGAGCACAGATACGCAGTATTTT.

The DNA for the CDR3 is TGTGCCAGCAGCGTCCCCATGGGAGGGGGCGTAGGCACCGGGGAGCTGTTTTTT. Translation gives CASSVPMGGGVGTGELFF. The chain carries TRBV9 and TRBJ2-2; D may match TRBD1 or TRBD2 (7 bases each). From germline, CDR1 is SGDLS and CDR2 YYNGEE. Trimming stripped 2 bases from V and 4 bases from J, with 21 bases between. The CDR3 runs to 18 residues.

This sequence joins TRBV5-1 and TRBJ2-7; no clear D gene. V lost 3 bases to trimming and J lost 3 bases, with 10 bases between them. The CDR3 is made up of 13 amino acids. Per the germline V gene, CDR1 is SGHRS and CDR2 is YFSETQ. In nucleotides, the CDR3 is TGCGCCAGCAGCTCCCAAGTGCTCTACGAGCAGTACTTC. Its translation is CASSSQVLYEQYF.

This chain joins TRBV4-1 and TRBJ2-7; 7 nucleotides match TRBD1. Trimming cost V 1 base and J 6 bases; bases outside gene matches: 6. CDR1 is MGHRA, CDR2 YSYEKL, per germline. The CDR3 is 14 residues long. The CDR3 DNA is TGCGCCAGCAGCCAAGCCCCAAGGGGGCCCGAGCAGTACTTC. Its translation: CASSQAPRGPEQYF.

CDR3 bases: TGTGCCAGCAGCTTAGGTCTCAGGGGCGGGAACACCGGGGAGCTGTTTTTT. Translating gives CASSLGLRGGNTGELFF. The chain joins TRBV13 to TRBJ2-2; possible D gene TRBD1, 6 bases. Trimming cost V 0 bases and J 1 base, with 12 bases left between them. Germline values: CDR1 PRHDT, CDR2 FYEKMQ (reference sequence). CDR3 length: 17 amino acids. Together with reference TRBV13 and TRBJ2-2, the CDR3 gives the full variable domain: AAGVIQSPRHLIKEKRETATLKCYPIPRHDTVYWYQQGPGQDPQFLISFYEKMQSDKGSIPDRFSAQQFSDYHSELNMSSLELGDSALYFCASSLGLRGGNTGELFFGEGSRLTVL.

The rearrangement joins TRBV11-3 to TRBJ2-7, with 8 bases that match TRBD2. Germline CDR1 reads SGHNT; CDR2 reads YENEEA. V lost 1 base to trimming and J lost 7 bases; unmatched junction nucleotides: 24. This CDR3 contains 20 residues. Written as DNA, the CDR3 is TGTGCCAGCAGCTTAGGATCAGGTGGGATTGCGGGGGGAGTACTGGATGAGCAGTACTTC. Its translation is CASSLGSGGIAGGVLDEQYF. The full variable domain, with the rest looked up from reference TRBV11-3 and TRBJ2-7, is EAGVVQSPRYKIIEKKQPVAFWCNPISGHNTLYWYLQNLGQGPELLIRYENEEAVDDSQLPKDRFSAERLKGVDSTLKIQPAELGDSAVYLCASSLGSGGIAGGVLDEQYFGPGTRLTVT.

The V gene is TRBV7-8, the J gene TRBJ1-1; no firm D call. The V gene's germline CDR1 is SGHVS and CDR2 FQNEAQ. The CDR3 sequence is 14 residues long. V lost 0 bases and J lost 5, with 10 bases in between. As DNA, the CDR3 is TGTGCCAGCAGCTTAGCGCGCGGGAGGACTGAAGCTTTCTTT. This gives the protein CASSLARGRTEAFF.

In DNA, the CDR3 is TGTGCCAGCAGCTTCCTTCAGAGTTCCTACGAGCAGTACTTC. Translation: CASSFLQSSYEQYF. The chain is built from TRBV5-6 and TRBJ2-7; D unclear. There are 14 residues in the CDR3. Germline loops: CDR1 SGHDT, CDR2 YYEEEE. V was pared by 2 bases and J by 1 base, with 10 bases between.

This chain uses TRBV27 with TRBJ2-2; D is undetermined. This CDR3 is 14 amino acids long. CDR1 and CDR2 (germline): MNHEY, SMNVEV (reference sequence). V was clipped by 4 bases and J by 2 bases, with 8 bases between them. The CDR3 nucleotides read TGTGCCAGCAGTTCTAACTTCAACACCGGGGAGCTGTTTTTT. As protein: CASSSNFNTGELFF.